The next 14 T cell receptor beta chains were all read from a single sample in a study of regulatory T cells in long-lasting Graves disease. Arm-PCR of CDR3 regions and iRepertoire HTBI primers were the basis on which TCR beta libraries were built. TCRdb reanalysed the multiplex PCR reads using MiXCR and keeps one entry per CDR3 protein. The data hold more than 650,000 distinct CDR3 sequences, with about 30% observed a single time. Specified time point: persistent/refractory GD, antithyroid drugs over 5 years with positive TRAb. The TCR library was made from RNA extracted from PBMCs. Sequenced material: peripheral blood mononuclear cells (PBMCs), taken when the disease was refractory, from a patient treated with antithyroid drugs. These receptors came from a female donor with Graves disease.

The V and J genes are TRBV15 and TRBJ1-2; D may be TRBD1 (5 bases). CDR1 is LNHNV and CDR2 is YYDKDF in the germline V gene (reference sequence). The CDR3 spans 15 residues. Trimming shortened V by 1 base and J by 0 bases, and 9 bases separated the two germline ends. As DNA, the CDR3 is TGTGCCACCAGCAGAGGCGGGACCGCTAACTATGGCTACACCTTC. Protein product: CATSRGGTANYGYTF.

The chain carries TRBV5-1 and TRBJ2-7; 11 nucleotides match TRBD2. The CDR3 has 15 residues. Losses at the gene ends were 5 bases for V and 7 bases for J; bases not matched to a gene: 11. Germline-derived CDR1 and CDR2 are SGHRS and YFSETQ. CDR3 amino acids: CASRWGLAGGGEQYF. The CDR3 coding sequence is TGCGCCAGCAGGTGGGGTCTAGCGGGAGGAGGTGAGCAGTACTTC.

The chain links TRBV28 to TRBJ1-1; a weak D match, TRBD1 (6 bases). V was pared by 7 bases and J by 6 bases, with 15 bases between. The length of the CDR3 is 13 residues. Germline V gene data show CDR1 as MDHEN and CDR2 as SYDVKM. The CDR3 region is CASTKPGGAEAFF. The CDR3 region has the DNA TGTGCCAGCACCAAACCCGGGGGCGCTGAAGCTTTCTTT.

J is TRBJ1-1 and V is TRBV30, with a weak D call TRBD1 (5 bases). With 1 base removed from V and 7 bases from J, the gap between germline ends came to 7 bases. Germline V gene sequence: CDR1 GTSNPN, CDR2 SVGIG (reference sequence). The CDR3 spans 11 residues. CDR3 sequence (DNA): TGTGCCTGGAGTGGGGGGATTGAAGCTTTCTTT. Translating gives CAWSGGIEAFF.

The gene calls are TRBV20-1 and TRBJ1-5, with 11 bases identical to TRBD1. V shed 2 bases and J 6 bases; nucleotides not matched to a gene: 6. Germline CDR1 is DFQATT and CDR2 is SNEGSKA (reference sequence). The CDR3 spans 15 residues. CDR3 region: CSARPRTGGFQPQHF. As DNA, the CDR3 is TGCAGTGCTAGACCCCGGACAGGGGGCTTTCAGCCCCAGCATTTT.

This CDR3 is CASSLGGSVGGEELFF. The DNA for the CDR3 is TGTGCCAGCAGTCTCGGAGGCAGCGTCGGAGGGGAGGAGCTGTTTTTT. This sequence joins TRBV12-3 or TRBV12-4 and TRBJ2-2; perhaps TRBD2 as D (6 bases). V was shortened by 5 bases and J by 10 bases, with 23 bases between the two germline ends. The CDR3 loop spans 16 amino acids.

The V gene is TRBV6-1, the J gene TRBJ1-2; 8 nucleotides agree with TRBD1. V was clipped by 0 bases and J by 7 bases; unmatched bases: 13. There are 17 residues in the CDR3. The germline CDR1 and CDR2 sequences are MNHNS and SASEGT. CDR3 bases: TGTGCCAGCAGTGAAGCTCTTTCCAGACAGGGGCTGGGTGGCTACACCTTC. As protein: CASSEALSRQGLGGYTF.

This clonotype has more than one count but fewer than ten. J is TRBJ1-2 and V is TRBV6-2 or TRBV6-3; the D gene is possibly TRBD1 (6 bases). Trimming pared 5 bases from V and 6 bases from J, leaving 13 bases between. CDR3 length: 13 amino acids. Germline assignment: CDR1 MNHEY and CDR2 SVGEGT. The CDR3: CASSVDSPDGYTF. CDR3 sequence (DNA): TGTGCCAGCAGTGTGGACAGCCCAGATGGCTACACCTTC.

This clonotype was detected a few times. The rearrangement uses TRBV20-1 and TRBJ1-1; possible D gene TRBD1, 6 bases. This CDR3 is built from 12 residues. Trimming pared 1 base from V and 4 bases from J, leaving 7 bases between. CDR1 DFQATT and CDR2 SNEGSKA come from the germline V gene (reference sequence). CDR3 bases: TGCAGTGCTAGAGGAGGGGGCACTGAAGCTTTCTTT. Protein: CSARGGGTEAFF.

This clonotype was seen a few times. The chain couples TRBV5-1 to TRBJ2-2; 10 nucleotides align to TRBD1. Per the germline V gene, CDR1 is SGHRS and CDR2 is YFSETQ. V dropped 3 bases and J dropped 1; count of bases not matched to a gene: 6. CDR3 length equals 17 residues. CDR3 residues: CASSYHGQGGNTGELFF. CDR3 sequence (DNA): TGCGCCAGCAGCTACCACGGACAGGGGGGGAACACCGGGGAGCTGTTTTTT.

This clonotype has more than one count but fewer than ten. The chain uses TRBV28 and TRBJ2-7, with a tentative D call TRBD1 (6 bases). The germline V gene encodes CDR1 MDHEN and CDR2 SYDVKM. The V and J ends lost 5 bases and 2 bases respectively, with 13 bases between them. The CDR3 is 14 residues long. Here the CDR3 DNA reads TGTGCCAGCAGTAAACAGGGTAGAGCCTACGAGCAGTACTTC. This gives the protein CASSKQGRAYEQYF.

The gene calls are TRBV20-1 and TRBJ1-5, with D perhaps matching TRBD1 (6 bases). This CDR3 contains 15 residues. The V end was cut by 0 bases, the J end by 3 bases, with 12 bases between. From germline, CDR1 is DFQATT and CDR2 SNEGSKA (reference sequence). This chain's CDR3 is CSARDGGAVNQPQHF. CDR3 nucleotide sequence: TGCAGTGCTAGAGATGGGGGGGCAGTCAATCAGCCCCAGCATTTT.

The chain is built from TRBV6-1 and TRBJ2-5; TRBD2 matches 7 bases. There are 15 residues in the CDR3. CDR1 and CDR2 from the germline V gene are MNHNS and SASEGT. Trimming at V came to 8 bases and at J to 5 bases, leaving 14 bases not matched to a gene. The CDR3 protein is CASGLGAGRAETQYF. The CDR3 coding sequence is TGTGCCAGCGGGCTCGGAGCGGGGAGGGCCGAGACCCAGTACTTC.

In its sample, this clonotype was seen many times. The V call is TRBV10-1, the J call TRBJ1-2; D may be TRBD1 (5 bases). Trimming left V 3 bases short and J 6 bases short, with 17 bases between. In germline, CDR1 is WNHNN, CDR2 SYGVQD (reference sequence). There are 15 residues in the CDR3. The chain's CDR3 is CASSEGQGSSDGYTF. The CDR3 bases are TGCGCCAGCAGTGAAGGGCAGGGTTCTTCTGATGGCTACACCTTC.